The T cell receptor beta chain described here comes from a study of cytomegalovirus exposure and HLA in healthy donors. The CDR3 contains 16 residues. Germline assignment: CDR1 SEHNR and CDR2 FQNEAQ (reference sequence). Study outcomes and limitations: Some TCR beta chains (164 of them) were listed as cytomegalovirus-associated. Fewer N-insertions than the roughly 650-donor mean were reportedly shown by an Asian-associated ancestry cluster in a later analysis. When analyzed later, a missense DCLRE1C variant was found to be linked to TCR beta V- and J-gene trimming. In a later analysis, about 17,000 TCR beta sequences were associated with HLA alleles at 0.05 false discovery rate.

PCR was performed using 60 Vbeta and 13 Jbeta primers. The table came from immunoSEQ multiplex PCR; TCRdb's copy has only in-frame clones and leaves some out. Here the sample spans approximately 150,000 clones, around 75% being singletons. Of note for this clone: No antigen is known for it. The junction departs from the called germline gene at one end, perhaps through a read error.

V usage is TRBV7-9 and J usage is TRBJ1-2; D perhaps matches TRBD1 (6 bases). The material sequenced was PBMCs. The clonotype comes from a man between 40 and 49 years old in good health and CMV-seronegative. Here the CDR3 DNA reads TGTTCCAGCAGCTTAGGGCCAGACAGGTCTAACTATGGCTACACCTTC. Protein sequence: CSSSLGPDRSNYGYTF.